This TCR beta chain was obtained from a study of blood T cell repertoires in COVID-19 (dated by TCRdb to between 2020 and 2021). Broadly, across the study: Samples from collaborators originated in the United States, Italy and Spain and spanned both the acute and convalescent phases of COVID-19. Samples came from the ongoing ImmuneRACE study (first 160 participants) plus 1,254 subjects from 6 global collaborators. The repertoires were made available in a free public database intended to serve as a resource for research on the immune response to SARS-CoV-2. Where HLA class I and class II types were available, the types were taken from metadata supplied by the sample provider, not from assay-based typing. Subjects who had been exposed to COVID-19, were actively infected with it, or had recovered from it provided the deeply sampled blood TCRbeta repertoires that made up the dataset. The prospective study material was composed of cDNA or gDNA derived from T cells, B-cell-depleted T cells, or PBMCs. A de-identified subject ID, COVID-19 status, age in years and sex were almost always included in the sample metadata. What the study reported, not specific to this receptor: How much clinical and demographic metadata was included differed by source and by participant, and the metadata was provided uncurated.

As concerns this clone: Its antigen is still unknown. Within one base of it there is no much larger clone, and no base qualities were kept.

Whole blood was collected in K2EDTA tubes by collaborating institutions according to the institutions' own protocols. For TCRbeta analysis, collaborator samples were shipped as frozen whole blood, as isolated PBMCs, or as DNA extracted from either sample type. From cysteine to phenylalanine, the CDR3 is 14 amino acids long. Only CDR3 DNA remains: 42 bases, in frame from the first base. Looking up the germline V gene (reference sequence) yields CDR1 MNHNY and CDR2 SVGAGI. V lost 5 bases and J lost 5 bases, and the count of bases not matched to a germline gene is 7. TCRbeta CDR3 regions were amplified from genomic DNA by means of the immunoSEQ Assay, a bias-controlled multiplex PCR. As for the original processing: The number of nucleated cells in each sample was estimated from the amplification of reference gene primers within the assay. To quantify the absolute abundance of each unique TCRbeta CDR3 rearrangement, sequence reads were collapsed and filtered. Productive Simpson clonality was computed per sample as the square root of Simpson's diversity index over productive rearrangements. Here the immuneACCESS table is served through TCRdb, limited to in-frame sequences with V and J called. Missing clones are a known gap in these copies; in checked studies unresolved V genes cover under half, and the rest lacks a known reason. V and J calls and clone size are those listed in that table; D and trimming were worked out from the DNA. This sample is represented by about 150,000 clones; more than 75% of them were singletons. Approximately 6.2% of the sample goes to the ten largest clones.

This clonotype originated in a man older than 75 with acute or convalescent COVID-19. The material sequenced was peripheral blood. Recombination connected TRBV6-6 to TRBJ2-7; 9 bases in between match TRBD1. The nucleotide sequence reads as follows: TGTGCCAGCAGTCCACACGGGACAGGGAACGAGCAGTACTTC. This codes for CASSPHGTGNEQYF.